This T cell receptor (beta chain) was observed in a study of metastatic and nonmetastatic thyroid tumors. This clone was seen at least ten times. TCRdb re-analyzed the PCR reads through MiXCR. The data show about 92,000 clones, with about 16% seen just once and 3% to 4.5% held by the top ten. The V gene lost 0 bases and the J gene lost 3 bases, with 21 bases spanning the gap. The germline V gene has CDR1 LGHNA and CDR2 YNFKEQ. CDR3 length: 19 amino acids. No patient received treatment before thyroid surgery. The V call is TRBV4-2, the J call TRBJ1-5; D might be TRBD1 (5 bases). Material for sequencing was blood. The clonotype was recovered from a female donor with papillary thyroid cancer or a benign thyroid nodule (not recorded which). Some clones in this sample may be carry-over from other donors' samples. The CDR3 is CASSQDLWGREILNQPQHF. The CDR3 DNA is TGTGCCAGCAGCCAAGATTTGTGGGGCAGGGAGATACTCAATCAGCCCCAGCATTTT.